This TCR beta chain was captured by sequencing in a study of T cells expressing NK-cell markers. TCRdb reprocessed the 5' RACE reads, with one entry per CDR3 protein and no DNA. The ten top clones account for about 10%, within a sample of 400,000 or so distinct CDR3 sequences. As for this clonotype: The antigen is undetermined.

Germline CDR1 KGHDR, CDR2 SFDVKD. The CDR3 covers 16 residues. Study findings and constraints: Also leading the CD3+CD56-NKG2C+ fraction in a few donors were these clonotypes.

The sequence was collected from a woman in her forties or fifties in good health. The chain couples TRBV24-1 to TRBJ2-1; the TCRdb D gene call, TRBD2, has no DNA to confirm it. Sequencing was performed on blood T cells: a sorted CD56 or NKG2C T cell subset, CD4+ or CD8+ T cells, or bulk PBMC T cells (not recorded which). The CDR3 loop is CATSDFGTSGANEQFF.